This T cell receptor beta chain stems from a study of T-cell reconstitution after alpha-beta-depleted transplantation in children. Study-level results: Alpha-beta T cells present about two months after transplant were reported to originate from several hundred expanded graft clones. At one year after transplant, newly produced T cells mostly accounted for T-cell counts and diversity.

V was shortened by 0 bases and J by 3 bases, with 7 bases between the two germline ends. CDR1 and CDR2 (germline): SGHNT, YYREEE (reference sequence). The CDR3 runs to 13 residues. Unique molecular identifiers featured in how the TCRbeta library was prepared. From the PCR reads, TCRdb called clonotypes with MiXCR, one entry per CDR3 protein. Of just under 150,000 distinct CDR3 sequences in the sample, 8% to 10% were seen once. This clonotype was detected only once. Its target is unknown. This receptor was identified in a female patient aged 2-15 years who had a stem cell transplant for congenital amegakaryocytic thrombocytopenia, so the T cells may come from the graft donor. Source: PBMCs, mostly from graft donor cells, taken 180 days after TCRalphabeta/CD19-depleted stem cell transplant. V is TRBV5-4 and J is TRBJ2-7; D gene unclear. The CDR3: CASSLVGSYEQYF. The CDR3 bases are TGTGCCAGCAGCTTGGTTGGCAGCTACGAGCAGTACTTC.